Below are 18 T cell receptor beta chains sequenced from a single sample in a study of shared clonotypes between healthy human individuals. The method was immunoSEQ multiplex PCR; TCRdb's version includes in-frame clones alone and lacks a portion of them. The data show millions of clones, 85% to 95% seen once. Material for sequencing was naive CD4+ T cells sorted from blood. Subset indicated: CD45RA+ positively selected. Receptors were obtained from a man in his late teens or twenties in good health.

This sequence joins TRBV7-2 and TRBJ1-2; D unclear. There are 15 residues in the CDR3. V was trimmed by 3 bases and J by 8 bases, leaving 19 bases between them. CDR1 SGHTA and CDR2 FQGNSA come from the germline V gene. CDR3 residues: CASSLGNLLLGGYTF. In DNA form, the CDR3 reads TGTGCCAGCAGCTTGGGGAATCTATTACTGGGAGGCTACACCTTC. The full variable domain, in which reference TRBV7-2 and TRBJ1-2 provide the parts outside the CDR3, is GAGVSQSPSNKVTEKGKDVELRCDPISGHTALYWYRQSLGQGLEFLIYFQGNSAPDKSGLPSDRFSAERTGGSVSTLTIQRTQQEDSAVYLCASSLGNLLLGGYTFGSGTRLTVV.

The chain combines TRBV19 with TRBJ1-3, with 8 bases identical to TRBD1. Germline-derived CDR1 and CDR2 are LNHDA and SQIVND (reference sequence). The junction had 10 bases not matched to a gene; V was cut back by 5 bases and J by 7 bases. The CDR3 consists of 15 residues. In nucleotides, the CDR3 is TGTGCCAGTAGTTCGGGACAGGCCTCTATCAACACCATATATTTT. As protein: CASSSGQASINTIYF.

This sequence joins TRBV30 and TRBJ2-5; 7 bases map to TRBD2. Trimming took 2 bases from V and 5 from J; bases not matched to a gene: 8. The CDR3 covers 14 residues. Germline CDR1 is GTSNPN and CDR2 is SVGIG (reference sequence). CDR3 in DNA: TGTGCCTGGAGTCCGGATAGCGGGCGGGAGACCCAGTACTTC. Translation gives CAWSPDSGRETQYF.

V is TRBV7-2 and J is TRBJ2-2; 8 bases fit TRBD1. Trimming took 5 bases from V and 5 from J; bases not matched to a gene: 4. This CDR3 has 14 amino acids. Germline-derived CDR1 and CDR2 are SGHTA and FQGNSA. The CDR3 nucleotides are TGTGCCAGCAGCGCTACAGGGGGAACCGGGGAGCTGTTTTTT. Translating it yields CASSATGGTGELFF.

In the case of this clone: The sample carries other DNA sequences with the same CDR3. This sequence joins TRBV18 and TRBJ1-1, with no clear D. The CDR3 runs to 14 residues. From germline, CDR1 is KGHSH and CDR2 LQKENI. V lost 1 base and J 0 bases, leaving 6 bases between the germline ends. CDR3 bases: TGTGCCAGCTCACCACTTTCCCTGAACACTGAAGCTTTCTTT. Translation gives CASSPLSLNTEAFF.

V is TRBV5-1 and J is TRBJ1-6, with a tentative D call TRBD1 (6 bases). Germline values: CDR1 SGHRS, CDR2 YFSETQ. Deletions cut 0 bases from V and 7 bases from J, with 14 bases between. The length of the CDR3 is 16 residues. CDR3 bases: TGCGCCAGCAGCTTGGATGGGGGGCCCGGAAATTCACCCCTCCACTTT. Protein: CASSLDGGPGNSPLHF.

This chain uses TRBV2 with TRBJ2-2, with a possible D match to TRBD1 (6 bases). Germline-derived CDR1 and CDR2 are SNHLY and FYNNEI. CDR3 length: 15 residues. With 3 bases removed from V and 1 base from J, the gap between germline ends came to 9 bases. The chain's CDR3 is CASSDEQGNTGELFF. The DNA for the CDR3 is TGTGCCAGCAGTGACGAACAGGGGAACACCGGGGAGCTGTTTTTT.

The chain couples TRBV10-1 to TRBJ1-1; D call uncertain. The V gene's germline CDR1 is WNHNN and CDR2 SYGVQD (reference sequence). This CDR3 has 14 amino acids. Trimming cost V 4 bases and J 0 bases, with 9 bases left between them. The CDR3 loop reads CASSVSEMNTEAFF. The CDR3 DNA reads TGCGCCAGCAGTGTAAGCGAGATGAACACTGAAGCTTTCTTT.

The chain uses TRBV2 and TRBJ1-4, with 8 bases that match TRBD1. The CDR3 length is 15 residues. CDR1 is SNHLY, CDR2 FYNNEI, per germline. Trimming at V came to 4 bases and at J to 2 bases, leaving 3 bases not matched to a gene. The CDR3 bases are TGTGCCAGCAGTGGGACAGGGTTGACTAATGAAAAACTGTTTTTT. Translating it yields CASSGTGLTNEKLFF.

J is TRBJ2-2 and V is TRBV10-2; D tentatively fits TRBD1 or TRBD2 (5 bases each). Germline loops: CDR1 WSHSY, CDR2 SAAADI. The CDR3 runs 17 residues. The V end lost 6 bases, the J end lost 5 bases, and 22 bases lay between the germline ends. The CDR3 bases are TGCGCCAGCAGCGATCGACGGGCTAGCAGGGCTACCGGGGAGCTGTTTTTT. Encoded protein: CASSDRRASRATGELFF.

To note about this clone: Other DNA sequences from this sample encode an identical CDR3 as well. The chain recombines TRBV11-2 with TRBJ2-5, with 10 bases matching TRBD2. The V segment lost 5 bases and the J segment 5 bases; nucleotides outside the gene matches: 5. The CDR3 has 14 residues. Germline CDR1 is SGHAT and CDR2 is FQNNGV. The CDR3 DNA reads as TGTGCCAGCAGCCTCCTAGCGGGAGTCGAGACCCAGTACTTC. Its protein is CASSLLAGVETQYF.

The CDR3 region has the DNA TGTGCCAGCAAGGCGGGGGACTCCTACAATGAGCAGTTCTTC. Translation: CASKAGDSYNEQFF. The V call is TRBV28, the J call TRBJ2-1, with TRBD2 matching over 7 bases. CDR1 and CDR2 from the germline V gene are MDHEN and SYDVKM. The CDR3 loop spans 14 amino acids. Germline trimming cut 7 bases from V and 0 bases from J; bases unmatched to any gene: 3.

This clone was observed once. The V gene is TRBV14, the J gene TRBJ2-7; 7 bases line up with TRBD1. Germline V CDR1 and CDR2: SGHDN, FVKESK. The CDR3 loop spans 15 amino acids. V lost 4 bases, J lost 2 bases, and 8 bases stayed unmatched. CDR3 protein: CASSLRMTGTYEQYF. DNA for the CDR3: TGTGCCAGCAGCCTGAGAATGACAGGGACCTACGAGCAGTACTTC.

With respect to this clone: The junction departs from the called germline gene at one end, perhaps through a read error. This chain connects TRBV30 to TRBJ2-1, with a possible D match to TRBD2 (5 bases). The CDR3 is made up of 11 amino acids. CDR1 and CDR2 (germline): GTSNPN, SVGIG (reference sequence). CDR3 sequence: CARRTDNEQFF. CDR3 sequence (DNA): TGTGCCCGGAGGACGGACAATGAGCAGTTCTTC.

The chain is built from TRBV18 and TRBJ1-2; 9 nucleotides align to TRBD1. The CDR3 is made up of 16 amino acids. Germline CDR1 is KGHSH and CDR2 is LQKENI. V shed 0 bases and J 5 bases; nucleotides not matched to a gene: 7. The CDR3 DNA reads TGTGCCAGCTCACCACCGCAGGGGACAGGGAGATATGGCTACACCTTC. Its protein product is CASSPPQGTGRYGYTF.

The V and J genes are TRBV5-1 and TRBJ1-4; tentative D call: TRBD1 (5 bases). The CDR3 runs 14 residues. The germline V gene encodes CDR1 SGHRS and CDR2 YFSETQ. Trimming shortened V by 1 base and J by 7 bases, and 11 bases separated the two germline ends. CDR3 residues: CASSLSGNSEKLFF. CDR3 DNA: TGCGCCAGCAGCTTGTCAGGGAACAGTGAAAAACTGTTTTTT.

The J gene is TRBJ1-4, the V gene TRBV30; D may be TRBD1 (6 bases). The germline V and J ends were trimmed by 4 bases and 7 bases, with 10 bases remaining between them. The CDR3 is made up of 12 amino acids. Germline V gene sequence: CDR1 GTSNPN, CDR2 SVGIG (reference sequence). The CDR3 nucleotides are TGTGCCTGGAACCGAGGGGGTGAAAAACTGTTTTTT. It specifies CAWNRGGEKLFF.

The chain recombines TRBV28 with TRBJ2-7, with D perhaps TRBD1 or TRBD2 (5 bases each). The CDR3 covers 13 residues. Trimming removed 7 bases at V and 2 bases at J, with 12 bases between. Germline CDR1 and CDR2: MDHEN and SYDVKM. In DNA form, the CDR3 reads TGTGCCAGCAAGAGGGACCGACCCTACGAGCAGTACTTC. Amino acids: CASKRDRPYEQYF.